Described below is a single T cell receptor beta chain sequence and its context. The data originate from a study of blood T cell repertoires in COVID-19. Profiling relied on immunoSEQ multiplex PCR, and the TCRdb table lists in-frame clones only, not all of them. The sample gives about 52,000 clones, 80% to 95% of which show up once; about 3.1% is in the top ten. The clonotype comes from a human donor in a cohort sampled during active COVID-19. Material for sequencing was peripheral blood.

Written as DNA, the CDR3 is TGTGCCAGCAGCAAACAGGGGGCGCCTGCTTTCTTT. Amino acid sequence: CASSKQGAPAFF. The chain uses TRBV5-4 and TRBJ1-1; 9 nucleotides match TRBD1. This CDR3 contains 12 residues. Germline V CDR1 and CDR2: SGHNT, YYREEE (reference sequence). The trim removed 4 bases at V and 11 bases at J, leaving 6 bases unmatched.